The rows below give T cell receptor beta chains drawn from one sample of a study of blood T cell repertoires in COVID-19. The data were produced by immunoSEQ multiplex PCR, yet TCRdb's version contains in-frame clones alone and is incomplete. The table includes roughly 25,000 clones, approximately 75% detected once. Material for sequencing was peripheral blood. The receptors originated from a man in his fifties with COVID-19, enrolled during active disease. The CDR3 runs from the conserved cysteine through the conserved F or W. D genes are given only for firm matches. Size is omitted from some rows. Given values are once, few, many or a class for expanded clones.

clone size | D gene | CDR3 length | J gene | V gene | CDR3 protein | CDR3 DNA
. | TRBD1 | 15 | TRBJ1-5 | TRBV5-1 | CASSPTGEPYQPQHF | TGCGCCAGCAGCCCAACAGGGGAACCTTATCAGCCCCAGCATTTT
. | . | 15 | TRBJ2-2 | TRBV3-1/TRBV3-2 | CASSHGTFNTGELFF | TGTGCCAGCAGCCACGGGACTTTTAACACCGGGGAGCTGTTTTTT
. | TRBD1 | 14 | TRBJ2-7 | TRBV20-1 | CSASSGTGGYEQYF | TGCAGTGCTAGTTCGGGGACAGGGGGCTACGAGCAGTACTTC
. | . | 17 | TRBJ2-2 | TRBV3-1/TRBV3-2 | CASSHPRRERGAGELFF | TGTGCCAGCAGCCATCCCCGGCGGGAGAGGGGGGCCGGGGAGCTGTTTTTT
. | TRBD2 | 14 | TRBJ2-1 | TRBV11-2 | CASSSAPGLVEQFF | TGTGCCAGCAGCTCCGCTCCGGGACTAGTTGAGCAGTTCTTC
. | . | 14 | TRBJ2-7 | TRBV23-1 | CASRQTLRNHEQYF | TGCGCCAGCAGACAGACCTTACGGAACCACGAGCAGTACTTC
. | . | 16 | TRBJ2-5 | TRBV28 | CASSRPQGGPTETQYF | TGTGCCAGCAGCCGGCCCCAGGGGGGCCCTACGGAGACCCAGTACTTC
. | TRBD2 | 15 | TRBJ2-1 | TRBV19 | CASQTTSGTYNEQFF | TGTGCCAGTCAAACAACTAGCGGAACCTACAATGAGCAGTTCTTC
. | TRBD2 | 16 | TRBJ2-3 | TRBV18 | CASSPGLAGATDTQYF | TGTGCCAGCTCACCAGGACTAGCGGGGGCCACAGATACGCAGTATTTT
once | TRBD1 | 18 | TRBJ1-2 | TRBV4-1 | CASSQIQGEVRTNYGYTF | TGCGCCAGCAGCCAAATACAGGGGGAGGTTCGGACTAACTATGGCTACACCTTC
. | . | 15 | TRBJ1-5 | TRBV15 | CATSRDRTFNQPQHF | TGTGCCACCAGCAGAGATCGTACTTTTAATCAGCCCCAGCATTTT
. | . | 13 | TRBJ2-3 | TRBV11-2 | CASNQRAGDTQYF | TGTGCCAGCAACCAGCGGGCCGGAGATACGCAGTATTTT
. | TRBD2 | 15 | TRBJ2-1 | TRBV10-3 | CAIRPASGGAGEQFF | TGTGCCATCAGACCGGCTAGCGGGGGGGCGGGTGAGCAGTTCTTC
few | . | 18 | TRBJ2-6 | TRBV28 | CASSLWRSTAPGANVLTF | TGTGCCAGCAGTTTATGGCGTTCGACAGCTCCTGGGGCCAACGTCCTGACTTTC
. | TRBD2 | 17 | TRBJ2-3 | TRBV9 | CASSVAGGHLYTDTQYF | TGTGCCAGCAGTGTAGCGGGGGGCCACCTTTACACAGATACGCAGTATTTT
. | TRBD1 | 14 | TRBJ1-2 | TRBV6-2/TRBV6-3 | CASSRQGPRGGYTF | TGTGCCAGCAGCCGACAGGGTCCGAGGGGGGGCTACACCTTC
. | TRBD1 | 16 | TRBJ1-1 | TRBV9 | CASSVGRDSGRPEAFF | TGTGCCAGCAGCGTAGGCCGGGACAGTGGGCGACCTGAAGCTTTCTTT
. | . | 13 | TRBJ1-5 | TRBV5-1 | CASRMDSDQPQHF | TGCGCCAGCAGAATGGACAGTGATCAGCCCCAGCATTTT
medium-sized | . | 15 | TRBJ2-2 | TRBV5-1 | CASSLAAVNTGELFF | TGCGCCAGCAGCTTGGCGGCGGTGAACACCGGGGAGCTGTTTTTT
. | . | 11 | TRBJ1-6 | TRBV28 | CASSYRGPLHF | TGTGCCAGCAGCTACAGAGGGCCCCTCCACTTT
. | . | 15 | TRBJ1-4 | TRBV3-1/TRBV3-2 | CASSLAGGSNEKLFF | TGTGCCAGCAGCCTCGCGGGAGGAAGCAATGAAAAACTGTTTTTT
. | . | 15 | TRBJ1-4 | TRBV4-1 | CASSQVPTSNEKLFF | TGCGCCAGCAGCCAAGTGCCGACATCGAATGAAAAACTGTTTTTT
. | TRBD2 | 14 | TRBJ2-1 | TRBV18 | CASSQLAEYNEQFF | TGTGCCAGCTCACAGCTAGCGGAGTACAATGAGCAGTTCTTC
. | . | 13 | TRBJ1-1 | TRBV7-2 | CASSLRQMTEAFF | TGTGCCAGCAGCTTAAGACAGATGACTGAAGCTTTCTTT
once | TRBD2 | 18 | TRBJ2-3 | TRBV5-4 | CASSLVVAGGVGKDTQYF | TGTGCCAGCAGCTTGGTAGTAGCGGGAGGGGTGGGGAAAGATACGCAGTATTTT
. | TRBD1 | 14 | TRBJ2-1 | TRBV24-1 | CATSGTGSYNEQFF | TGTGCCACCAGTGGGACAGGGTCCTACAATGAGCAGTTCTTC
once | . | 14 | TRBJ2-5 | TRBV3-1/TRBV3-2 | CASSQGHAGETQYF | TGTGCCAGCAGCCAAGGCCATGCCGGGGAGACCCAGTACTTC
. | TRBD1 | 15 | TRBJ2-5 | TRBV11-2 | CASSPRTGGLETQYF | TGTGCCAGCAGCCCTCGGACAGGGGGCTTAGAGACCCAGTACTTC
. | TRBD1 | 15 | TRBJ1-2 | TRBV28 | CASSQGGRGNYGYTF | TGTGCCAGCAGCCAAGGGGGCAGGGGCAACTATGGCTACACCTTC
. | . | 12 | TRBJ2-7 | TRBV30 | CAWSVNSYEQYF | TGTGCCTGGAGTGTTAACTCCTACGAGCAGTACTTC
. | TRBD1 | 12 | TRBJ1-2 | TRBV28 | CASSAPGQGSTF | TGTGCCAGCAGTGCTCCGGGACAGGGGAGCACCTTC
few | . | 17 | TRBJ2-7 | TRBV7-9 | CASSLGSSYRIDYEQYF | TGTGCCAGCAGCTTAGGAAGCAGTTACAGAATCGACTACGAGCAGTACTTC
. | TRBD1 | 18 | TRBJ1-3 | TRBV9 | CASSLQTGTRTPGNTIYF | TGTGCCAGCAGCCTACAGACAGGGACGAGAACCCCTGGAAACACCATATATTTT
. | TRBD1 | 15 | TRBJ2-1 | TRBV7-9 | CASSTDRALGNEQFF | TGTGCCAGCAGCACGGACAGGGCCCTTGGTAATGAGCAGTTCTTC
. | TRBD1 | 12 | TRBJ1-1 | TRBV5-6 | CASSRPTGIAFF | TGTGCCAGCAGCCGGCCGACAGGGATAGCTTTCTTT
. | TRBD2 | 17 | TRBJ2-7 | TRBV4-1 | CASSQRPTSGSSYEQYF | TGCGCCAGCAGCCAAAGACCGACTAGCGGCAGCTCCTACGAGCAGTACTTC
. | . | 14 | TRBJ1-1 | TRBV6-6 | CASSYQTWNTEAFF | TGTGCCAGCAGTTACCAGACTTGGAACACTGAAGCTTTCTTT
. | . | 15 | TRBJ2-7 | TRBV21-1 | CASSKAWTGDYEQYF | TGTGCCAGCAGCAAAGCCTGGACAGGGGATTACGAGCAGTACTTC
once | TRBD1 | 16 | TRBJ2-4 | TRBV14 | CASSRAQGWSKNIQYF | TGTGCCAGCAGCCGAGCACAGGGGTGGTCCAAAAACATTCAGTACTTC
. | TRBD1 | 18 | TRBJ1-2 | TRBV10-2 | CASSGAPGQGGFNYGYTF | TGCGCCAGCAGTGGTGCCCCGGGACAGGGTGGATTCAACTATGGCTACACCTTC
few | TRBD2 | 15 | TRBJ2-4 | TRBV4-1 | CASSPGLLAKNIQYF | TGCGCCAGCAGCCCGGGACTATTAGCCAAAAACATTCAGTACTTC
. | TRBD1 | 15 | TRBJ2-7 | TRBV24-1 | CATSAGTGNSYEQYF | TGTGCCACCAGTGCCGGGACAGGGAACTCCTACGAGCAGTACTTC
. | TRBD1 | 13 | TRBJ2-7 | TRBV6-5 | CASETGGAYEQYF | TGTGCCAGCGAGACAGGGGGCGCCTACGAGCAGTACTTC
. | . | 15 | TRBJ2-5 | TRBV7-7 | CASSLGQVGQGTQYF | TGTGCCAGCAGCTTAGGACAGGTGGGCCAAGGGACCCAGTACTTC
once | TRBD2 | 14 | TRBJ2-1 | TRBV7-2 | CASSLTSGRNEQFF | TGTGCCAGCAGCTTAACTAGCGGGAGAAATGAGCAGTTCTTC
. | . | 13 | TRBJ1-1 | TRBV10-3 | CAISEESDTEAFF | TGTGCCATCAGTGAAGAGTCCGACACTGAAGCTTTCTTT
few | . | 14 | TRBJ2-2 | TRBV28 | CASSLWEVDGELFF | TGTGCCAGCAGTTTATGGGAGGTTGACGGGGAGCTGTTTTTT
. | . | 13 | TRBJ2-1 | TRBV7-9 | CASSWQPGDEQFF | TGTGCCAGCAGCTGGCAACCCGGGGATGAGCAGTTCTTC